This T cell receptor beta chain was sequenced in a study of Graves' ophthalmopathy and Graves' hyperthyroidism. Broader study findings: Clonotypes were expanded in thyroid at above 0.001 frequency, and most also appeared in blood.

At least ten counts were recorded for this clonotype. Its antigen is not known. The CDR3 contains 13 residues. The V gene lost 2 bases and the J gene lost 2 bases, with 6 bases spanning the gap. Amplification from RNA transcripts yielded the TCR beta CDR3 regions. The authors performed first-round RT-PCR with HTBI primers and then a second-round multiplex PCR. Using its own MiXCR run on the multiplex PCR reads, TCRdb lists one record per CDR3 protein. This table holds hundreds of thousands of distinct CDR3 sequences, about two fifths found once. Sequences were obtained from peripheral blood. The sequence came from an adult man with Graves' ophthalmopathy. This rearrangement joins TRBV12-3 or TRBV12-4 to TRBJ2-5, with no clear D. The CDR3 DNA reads TGTGCCAGCAGTTTATTCATTCAAGAGACCCAGTACTTC. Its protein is CASSLFIQETQYF.